This T cell receptor beta chain was retrieved from a study of blood T cell repertoires in COVID-19. J was trimmed by 5 bases and V by 5 bases; bases with no gene match: 9. The CDR3 is 14 amino acids. The germline gives CDR1 SGHTA, CDR2 FQGTGA. Profiled with immunoSEQ multiplex PCR; TCRdb holds only in-frame clones, not every one. The sample contains 25,000 or so clones, over 75% of which appear only once. This clonotype was sampled from a man between 65 and 79 years old with acute or convalescent COVID-19. The V call is TRBV7-3, the J call TRBJ2-7; TRBD1 agrees at 7 bases. Sequenced: peripheral blood. In DNA, the CDR3 is TGTGCCAGCAGCCTCTTTGGACAGGTGAACGAGCAGTACTTC. It codes for CASSLFGQVNEQYF.